This TCR beta chain was observed in a study of cytomegalovirus exposure and HLA in healthy donors. The V gene's germline CDR1 is SEHNR and CDR2 FQNEAQ (reference sequence). The CDR3 has 16 amino acids. The junction had 1 base not matched to a gene; V was cut back by 1 base and J by 4 bases. 13 Jbeta primers and 60 Vbeta primers were used for the PCR. Produced via immunoSEQ multiplex PCR; TCRdb's table is partial and in-frame only. Counted here are roughly 110,000 clones, 82% occurring once; the ten biggest clones make up about 1.6%. The chain is built from TRBV7-9 and TRBJ2-1, with 13 bases matching TRBD2. This receptor was taken from a man between 50 and 59 years old in good health and CMV-seronegative. Sequencing used PBMCs. The CDR3 DNA reads TGTGCCAGCAGCTTAGGGACTAGCGGGGGATACAATGAGCAGTTCTTC. It is translated as CASSLGTSGGYNEQFF.